The 10 T cell receptor beta chains in this list originate from one sample, sequenced in a study of CD8+ T cells in alopecia areata. Extracted RNA was reverse transcribed into cDNA, the sequencing template. Profiling relied on immunoSEQ multiplex PCR, and the TCRdb table lists in-frame clones only, not all of them. Among about 210,000 clones listed, around two fifths were seen once. Treatment indicated: oral pan-JAK inhibitor, 5-10 mg twice daily. Sequences were derived from CD4+ T cells sorted from blood, sampled at approximately week 30, from a patient treated with tofacitinib. The receptors come from a human donor with alopecia areata.

This chain connects TRBV30 to TRBJ2-7; TRBD1 matches at 7 bases. The germline V gene encodes CDR1 GTSNPN and CDR2 SVGIG (reference sequence). This CDR3 is built from 13 residues. V shed 6 bases, J shed 9 bases, and the junction held 14 bases outside the gene matches. CDR3 sequence: CACSGQSYDGQYF. In nucleotides, the CDR3 is TGTGCCTGCTCGGGACAGAGCTACGATGGGCAGTACTTC.

This chain uses TRBV9 with TRBJ2-2; D may be TRBD1 (6 bases). This CDR3 contains 15 residues. CDR1 SGDLS and CDR2 YYNGEE come from the germline V gene. V was shortened by 3 bases and J by 4 bases, with 13 bases between the two germline ends. The CDR3, as DNA: TGTGCCAGCAGCGCCGCAGGGGCCACCACCGGGGAGCTGTTTTTT. Amino acids: CASSAAGATTGELFF.

This clone has only a few counts. The chain uses TRBV6-5 and TRBJ1-2, with D unresolved. The CDR3 loop spans 14 amino acids. Between the trimmed V and J ends, which lost 0 bases and 0 bases, there was a span of 5 bases. The germline CDR1 and CDR2 sequences are MNHEY and SVGAGI. The CDR3 reads CASSYSKANYGYTF. CDR3 nucleotide sequence: TGTGCCAGCAGTTACTCAAAAGCTAACTATGGCTACACCTTC.

This clone was seen a few times. The chain combines TRBV9 with TRBJ2-7; 7 bases match TRBD1. Trimming at V came to 3 bases and at J to 1 base, leaving 10 bases not matched to a gene. Germline CDR1 reads SGDLS; CDR2 reads YYNGEE. The CDR3 runs to 16 residues. The CDR3 DNA follows: TGTGCCAGCAGCGAGACCACCGGGACAGTTTCCTACGAGCAGTACTTC. Its translation is CASSETTGTVSYEQYF.

This chain connects TRBV19 to TRBJ2-2; D is unresolved. V was pared by 1 base and J by 5 bases, with 11 bases between. The CDR3 sequence is 15 residues long. The germline CDR1 and CDR2 sequences are LNHDA and SQIVND (reference sequence). The CDR3: CASSIGNLGTGELFF. The CDR3 DNA reads TGTGCCAGTAGTATAGGGAACCTGGGGACCGGGGAGCTGTTTTTT.

This clone was counted only a few times. This chain's CDR3 is CASSPLDFSAGNSPLHF. The CDR3 nucleotides read TGTGCCAGCTCACCATTGGACTTTTCAGCCGGTAATTCACCCCTCCACTTT. The chain links TRBV18 to TRBJ1-6, with unresolved D. Germline V lookup: CDR1 KGHSH, CDR2 LQKENI. The CDR3 is 17 amino acids. Trimming removed 2 bases at V and 6 bases at J, with 17 bases between.

A single count supports this clone. The V call is TRBV5-1, the J call TRBJ2-1; TRBD2 aligns across 7 bases. The CDR3 covers 14 residues. The junction had 3 bases not matched to a gene; V was cut back by 0 bases and J by 6 bases. Germline V gives CDR1 SGHRS, CDR2 YFSETQ. The CDR3 loop reads CASSLGLAFNEQFF. In nucleotides, the CDR3 is TGCGCCAGCAGCTTGGGACTAGCTTTCAATGAGCAGTTCTTC. Variable domain in full (rest from reference TRBV5-1 and TRBJ2-1): KAGVTQTPRYLIKTRGQQVTLSCSPISGHRSVSWYQQTPGQGLQFLFEYFSETQRNKGNFPGRFSGRQFSNSRSEMNVSTLELGDSALYLCASSLGLAFNEQFFGPGTRLTVL.

This clone turned up a few times. The chain is built from TRBV15 and TRBJ2-5; no definite D call. Deletions cut 0 bases from V and 1 base from J, with 6 bases between. This CDR3 is 14 amino acids long. Germline CDR1 is LNHNV and CDR2 is YYDKDF (reference sequence). The chain's CDR3 is CATSRDTGQETQYF. CDR3 nucleotide sequence: TGTGCCACCAGCAGAGATACGGGCCAAGAGACCCAGTACTTC.

V is TRBV6-5 and J is TRBJ2-2, with 11 bases aligning to TRBD2. Germline CDR1 MNHEY, CDR2 SVGAGI. CDR3 length: 15 residues. V shed 6 bases and J 6 bases; nucleotides not matched to a gene: 6. The CDR3: CASSPTSGSPGELFF. The CDR3, as DNA: TGTGCCAGCAGCCCCACTAGCGGGAGCCCCGGGGAGCTGTTTTTT.

This clone showed up just a few times. At the DNA level, this CDR3 is encoded by other sequences in the same sample as well. The chain joins TRBV30 to TRBJ1-1, with 7 bases that match TRBD1. Trimming removed 5 bases from V and 1 base from J; junction bases left unmatched: 7. The CDR3 covers 14 residues. CDR1 is GTSNPN, CDR2 SVGIG, per germline (reference sequence). Written as DNA, the CDR3 is TGTGCCTGGTCTCCGGGACAGAAGAACACTGAAGCTTTCTTT. Protein: CAWSPGQKNTEAFF.